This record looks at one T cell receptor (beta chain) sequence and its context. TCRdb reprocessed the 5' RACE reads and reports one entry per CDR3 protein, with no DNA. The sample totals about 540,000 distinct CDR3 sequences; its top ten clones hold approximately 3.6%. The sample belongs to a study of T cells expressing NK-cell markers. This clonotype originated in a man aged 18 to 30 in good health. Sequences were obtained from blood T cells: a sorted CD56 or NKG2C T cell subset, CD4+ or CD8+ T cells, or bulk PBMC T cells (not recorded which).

CDR3 sequence: CASSLFGGQRTGANVLTF. V and J are TRBV7-3 and TRBJ2-6; TCRdb's D call of TRBD1 is untestable without DNA. The CDR3 loop spans 18 amino acids. Germline lookup yields CDR1 SGHTA and CDR2 FQGTGA.